The present entry profiles one TCR beta chain with its context. As handled by the study authors: It was from reference gene primer amplification that nucleated cell counts were estimated. Produced via immunoSEQ multiplex PCR; TCRdb's table is partial and in-frame only. V, J and clone size derive from that table, while D and trimming were established from the DNA sequence. The table lists about 120,000 clones, around 80% of them singletons. This specimen comes from a study of blood T cell repertoires in COVID-19. In the study overall: The study drew acute and convalescent COVID-19 samples from the United States, Italy and Spain. PBMCs, B-cell-depleted T cells, or T cells were the source of the cDNA or gDNA that made up the material.

CDR3 length equals 14 residues. The V gene lost 8 bases and the J gene lost 2 bases, with 13 bases spanning the gap. Germline V CDR1 and CDR2: MNHEY, SVGAGI. The receptor was isolated from a man between 25 and 39 years old with COVID-19, enrolled during active disease. The genes are TRBV6-5 and TRBJ2-1; possible D gene TRBD1, 5 bases. Sequences were obtained from peripheral blood. The CDR3 DNA follows: TGTGCCAGCTGCAACAGGTTTCCCTACAATGAGCAGTTCTTC. Residues: CASCNRFPYNEQFF.